Listed below are T cell receptor beta chains from one sample, sequenced in a study of CD8 T cells in ankylosing spondylitis. MiXCR was run by TCRdb on the 5' RACE reads, yielding one entry per CDR3 protein. This table has about 800,000 distinct CDR3 sequences, approximately 12% appearing once. Sequenced material: blood, either unsorted or a sorted T cell fraction (not recorded which). The receptors derive from a male donor with ankylosing spondylitis. Each CDR3 is given with its conserved first and last residue. Each record gives: D gene, clone size, V gene, J gene, CDR3 protein. D genes are given only for firm matches. Size is omitted from some rows. Given values are once, few, many or a class for expanded clones.

-,few,TRBV7-2,TRBJ1-6,CASSFNRSPLHF
-,many,TRBV5-1,TRBJ2-7,CASSFGGGRGQYF
-,-,TRBV7-8,TRBJ1-5,CASSSRAGESNQPQHF
TRBD1,-,TRBV2,TRBJ1-4,CASSEHPGQGGKLFF
TRBD1,-,TRBV7-8,TRBJ1-2,CASSLGYGQGWRGYTF
-,-,TRBV7-3,TRBJ2-6,CASSLGYSGANVLTF
TRBD2,-,TRBV4-3,TRBJ2-1,CASSQDLRESGRDEQFF
-,-,TRBV19,TRBJ1-2,CASSISRNQWGYTF
-,-,TRBV20-1,TRBJ2-3,CSADLRETTDTQYF
-,few,TRBV6-5,TRBJ2-1,CASRGEYNEQFF
TRBD2,few,TRBV20-1,TRBJ2-1,CSAPLYGGGSEQFF
-,-,TRBV7-9,TRBJ2-6,CASTRRLVSGANVLTF
TRBD2,few,TRBV5-1,TRBJ2-1,CASSTGLAGGVNSYNEQFF
TRBD1,-,TRBV29-1,TRBJ1-2,CSVWDRDVDYGYTF
-,few,TRBV28,TRBJ2-7,CATLVGNPTYEQYF
-,-,TRBV20-1,TRBJ2-1,CSAGDGFEQFF
-,-,TRBV12-3/TRBV12-4,TRBJ1-2,CASSLNPEGGYTF
-,few,TRBV6-5,TRBJ2-3,CASSYSPLVPDTQYF
-,-,TRBV9,TRBJ2-3,CASSVVDLDTQYF
-,few,TRBV20-1,TRBJ2-7,CSARKDTTYEQYF
-,-,TRBV28,TRBJ1-2,CASSLFSLDGYTF
TRBD1,-,TRBV6-2/TRBV6-3,TRBJ2-7,CASTEPPGTGISYEQYF
-,many,TRBV20-1,TRBJ1-2,CSVGGENYGHTF
TRBD1,few,TRBV7-9,TRBJ1-6,CASSLLQGSSPLHF
-,-,TRBV4-2,TRBJ2-1,CAMGSVGASGNFYNEQFF
-,few,TRBV19,TRBJ1-5,CASSIADSNQPQHF
-,-,TRBV7-2,TRBJ2-1,CASSLGGVAYNEQFF
TRBD2,-,TRBV5-1,TRBJ2-1,CASSGGRAWDEQFF
-,few,TRBV10-3,TRBJ1-1,CATGHFGGQINTEAFF
-,-,TRBV20-1,TRBJ2-3,CSASLVLAQYF
-,many,TRBV12-3/TRBV12-4,TRBJ2-3,CATGGRLDTQYF
-,-,TRBV6-5,TRBJ1-1,CASSSDSPLRAFF
-,once,TRBV18,TRBJ1-1,CASSPPVGRDTEAFF
TRBD1,few,TRBV12-3/TRBV12-4,TRBJ2-7,CASLRDSPYEQYF
-,few,TRBV5-1,TRBJ1-1,CASRPPGGVTEAFF
-,-,TRBV7-2,TRBJ2-1,CASSSRRGLDNEQFF
-,-,TRBV2,TRBJ2-1,CASSEEGSSYNEQFF
TRBD2,-,TRBV12-5,TRBJ2-3,CASGSSTSFADTQYF
-,few,TRBV12-3/TRBV12-4,TRBJ1-2,CASSPEWADGYTF
TRBD1,-,TRBV5-1,TRBJ2-5,CASGTGMEGETQYF
-,few,TRBV7-6,TRBJ1-2,CASSLEARMGYTF
-,few,TRBV6-5,TRBJ1-6,CASSYRRAGDSPLHF
-,-,TRBV6-4,TRBJ1-1,CARLLAGARLFMNTEAFF
TRBD1,few,TRBV4-2,TRBJ2-2,CASSQGGQGVRTGELFF
-,few,TRBV24-1,TRBJ2-3,CATSGGRGATDTQYF
-,many,TRBV20-1,TRBJ2-2,CGGGRADTGELFF
TRBD2,-,TRBV7-2,TRBJ2-7,CASSPGLAGNEQYF
-,few,TRBV28,TRBJ2-4,CASKSDILTPLAKNIQYF
TRBD1,-,TRBV10-3,TRBJ2-7,CAISIGQGVSYEQYF
TRBD2,few,TRBV6-2/TRBV6-3,TRBJ2-1,CAGSTRASGIGKQFF
TRBD1,few,TRBV29-1,TRBJ2-5,CSAVRGLLQETQYF
-,-,TRBV7-2,TRBJ2-5,CASSSFSPLEGETQYF
-,-,TRBV18,TRBJ1-1,CASSPGQPLNTEAFF
-,-,TRBV21-1,TRBJ1-5,CASSKGTGFATQPQHF
-,few,TRBV30,TRBJ2-5,CAWSVPGGGWGTQYF
TRBD2,-,TRBV4-2,TRBJ2-1,CASSQELAGVNEQFF
-,-,TRBV5-1,TRBJ1-2,CASSLETGFSGYTF
-,many,TRBV20-1,TRBJ2-7,CSAREVYYEQYF
-,many,TRBV3-1,TRBJ2-2,CASSQAALANTGELFF
-,few,TRBV10-3,TRBJ2-7,CAISVGVGGEQYF